Included here is one TCR beta chain sequence, with context. Its antigen is undetermined. Some clones are missing from TCRdb's copy, which holds only in-frame ones; the method was immunoSEQ multiplex PCR. The table has about 110,000 clones, approximately 90% seen once. The sampling schedule covered blood at baseline, cycle 4 day 1, and cycle 7 day 1. This CDR3 is built from 15 residues. V lost 5 bases and J lost 5; bases outside the gene matches: 9. CDR1 and CDR2 (germline): LGHNT, FRNRAP. This entry is derived from a study of OX40 agonist ivuxolimab in advanced cancers. Broader study findings: Antigen specificity of clonally expanded peripheral T cells was not established. There were, on average, more expanded clones in CD8+ T cells than in CD4+.

The sample was CD4+ or CD8+ T cells sorted from blood, taken in a trial of the OX40 agonist ivuxolimab. The gene calls are TRBV12-5 and TRBJ1-1; 9 bases match TRBD1. The receptor's source is an adult with an advanced solid tumor such as melanoma, head and neck, liver or kidney cancer. The CDR3 DNA reads as TGTGCTAGTGGTGACGAACAGGGGGCTTGGACTGAAGCTTTCTTT. This codes for CASGDEQGAWTEAFF.